This TCR beta chain was profiled in a study of blood T cells in healthy people across ages. The overall study: Using template switching, researchers captured about one barcoded beta molecule for each two T cells.

The CDR3 runs to 17 residues. The germline gives CDR1 SNHLY, CDR2 FYNNEI. J was trimmed by 0 bases and V by 7 bases; bases with no gene match: 8. Whole-study findings and limits: The CMV status of each donor remained undetermined, and this could have confounded shifts in expanded clonotypes. Per million T cells, TCR beta diversity dropped roughly linearly as age increased.

A sample-barcoded 5' primer and a J-beta primer mix were used in a second PCR of roughly 7 to 11 cycles. Sequencing yielded, for each sample, at least 2.5 million paired-end reads carrying CDR3. TCRdb passed the 5' RACE reads through MiXCR, listing each CDR3 protein once. This table has about 1.8 million distinct CDR3 sequences, about 49% appearing once. On this clonotype itself: Its antigen is still unknown.

Sample: blood. V is TRBV2 and J is TRBJ2-6; 8 bases match TRBD1. The TCR sequence derives from a woman in her forties in good health. The DNA of the CDR3 is TGTGCCAGCAACGACAGGGGTGGGGACTCTGGGGCCAACGTCCTGACTTTC. It translates to CASNDRGGDSGANVLTF.